The present entry profiles one T cell receptor beta chain with its context. Its antigen is undetermined. The sort gate was single viable CD3+CD4+CD8-CD45RO+ cells for memory CD4+ T cells. As processed by the authors: Out-of-frame sequences were removed, leaving about 2.2 million distinct TCRbeta sequences. Profiling relied on immunoSEQ multiplex PCR, and the TCRdb table lists in-frame clones only, not all of them. V and J calls and clone size come straight from that table; D and trimming were deduced from the DNA. In the table there are tens of thousands of clones, more than 75% of which are singletons. This specimen belongs to a study of memory CD4+ T cells and cytomegalovirus serostatus. Points from the study as a whole: Of under 200 reported CMV TCRbeta sequences, around 63 were found in memory CD4+ repertoires.

Trimming pared 8 bases from V and 4 bases from J, leaving 14 bases between. Germline CDR1 reads MNHNS; CDR2 reads SASEGT. This CDR3 contains 13 residues. Sequenced input: memory CD4+ T cells from blood. The sequence was collected from an adult in good health and CMV-seropositive. V and J are TRBV6-1 and TRBJ2-5, with D tentatively TRBD1 or TRBD2 (5 bases each). The CDR3 protein is CASAGAWGETQYF. The CDR3 region has the DNA TGTGCCAGCGCCGGGGCTTGGGGAGAGACCCAGTACTTC.